The 26 T cell receptor beta chains below were found in one sample sequenced in a study of cytomegalovirus exposure and HLA in healthy donors. PCR was performed using 60 Vbeta and 13 Jbeta primers. The table came from immunoSEQ multiplex PCR; TCRdb's copy has only in-frame clones and leaves some out. The data hold some 120,000 clones, with more than 60% observed a single time. Sequenced material: PBMCs. The receptors were sampled from a woman aged 45-65 years in good health and CMV-seropositive.

V and J are TRBV6-1 and TRBJ1-2, with D perhaps TRBD1 (5 bases). This CDR3 has 14 amino acids. The germline gives CDR1 MNHNS, CDR2 SASEGT. Trimming took 7 bases from V and 2 from J, leaving 14 bases between them. The CDR3, as DNA: TGTGCCAGCACCGTACTGACAGAGAACTATGGCTACACCTTC. Amino acids: CASTVLTENYGYTF.

The chain has TRBV2 and TRBJ2-3, with TRBD2 matching over 10 bases. After removal of 8 bases from V and 1 base from J, the junction contained 15 bases not matched to a gene. The CDR3 loop spans 18 amino acids. Per germline, CDR1 SNHLY and CDR2 FYNNEI. Here the CDR3 DNA reads TGTGCCAGCGGACATACTAGCGGGGCTACACCACGCACAGATACGCAGTATTTT. It specifies CASGHTSGATPRTDTQYF.

This chain links TRBV7-2 with TRBJ2-2; D unresolved. The ends were cut back, 2 bases at V and 1 base at J, with 8 bases in the middle. The CDR3 runs 15 residues. Per germline, CDR1 SGHTA and CDR2 FQGNSA. CDR3 region: CASSLLSLNTGELFF. The CDR3 bases are TGTGCCAGCAGCTTATTGTCCCTGAACACCGGGGAGCTGTTTTTT.

The chain employs TRBV7-2 and TRBJ1-4; D unclear. CDR3 length equals 13 residues. Trimming removed 5 bases at V and 4 bases at J, with 8 bases between. The germline V gene encodes CDR1 SGHTA and CDR2 FQGNSA. The CDR3 region has the DNA TGTGCCAGCAGCCTCCGGGGTAATGAAAAACTGTTTTTT. It codes for CASSLRGNEKLFF.

The V gene is TRBV5-6, the J gene TRBJ2-5; 8 nucleotides agree with TRBD1. The J call may not be correct, given that the DNA end is closer to TRBJ2-7. This CDR3 spans 13 amino acids. The germline V gene encodes CDR1 SGHDT and CDR2 YYEEEE. CDR3 coding DNA: TGTGCCAGCAGCACAGGGGGCTCCTACGAGCAGTACTTC. The encoded protein is CASSTGGSYEQYF.

The chain employs TRBV30 and TRBJ1-6; 8 nucleotides line up with TRBD1. The CDR3 runs to 15 residues. V was pared by 0 bases and J by 7 bases, with 5 bases of the junction left unmatched. Germline V gene data show CDR1 as GTSNPN and CDR2 as SVGIG (reference sequence). The CDR3 spells CAWSVRQGNNSPLHF. Here the CDR3 DNA reads TGTGCCTGGAGTGTAAGACAGGGGAACAATTCACCCCTCCACTTT.

This sequence joins TRBV6-5 and TRBJ2-7; 12 nucleotides align to TRBD2. Losses at the gene ends were 6 bases for V and 3 bases for J; bases not matched to a gene: 6. This CDR3 has 15 residues. The germline V gene encodes CDR1 MNHEY and CDR2 SVGAGI. The CDR3 is CASSPGLAGGYEQYF. As DNA, the CDR3 is TGTGCCAGCAGCCCGGGACTAGCGGGCGGCTACGAGCAGTACTTC.

J is TRBJ2-5 and V is TRBV5-1; the D gene is possibly TRBD2 (6 bases). Trimming stripped 3 bases from V and 4 bases from J, with 13 bases between. CDR1 and CDR2 from the germline V gene are SGHRS and YFSETQ. This CDR3 is built from 14 residues. CDR3 nucleotides: TGCGCCAGCAGCTACGGCGGGGTTAGAGAGACCCAGTACTTC. This sequence encodes CASSYGGVRETQYF.

This clone has just a few counts. The CDR3 reads CAWSMGAHTEAFF. CDR3 nucleotides: TGTGCCTGGAGTATGGGGGCGCATACTGAAGCTTTCTTT. The rearrangement links TRBV30 to TRBJ1-1; D perhaps matches TRBD1 (6 bases). Germline CDR1 is GTSNPN and CDR2 is SVGIG (reference sequence). CDR3 length: 13 residues. The V and J ends lost 2 bases and 5 bases respectively, with 12 bases between them. Full variable domain (outside the CDR3, taken from reference TRBV30 and TRBJ1-1): SQTIHQWPATLVQPVGSPLSLECTVEGTSNPNLYWYRQAAGRGLQLLFYSVGIGQISSEVPQNLSASRPQDRQFILSSKKLLLSDSGFYLCAWSMGAHTEAFFGQGTRLTVV.

The chain is built from TRBV5-3 and TRBJ2-7; 8 bases agree with TRBD1. TRBV5-3 is noted as an ORF with a role that remains uncertain. After removal of 2 bases from V and 4 bases from J, the junction contained 5 bases not matched to a gene. The CDR3 loop spans 14 amino acids. CDR3 amino acids: CARSFNTGGYEQYF. The CDR3 DNA is TGTGCCAGAAGCTTTAACACAGGGGGATACGAGCAGTACTTC.

With respect to this clone: Sequence at one end of the junction differs from germline and may be a read error. The same CDR3 can be traced to other DNA sequences in this sample. The J gene is TRBJ1-2, the V gene TRBV7-9; no clear D. CDR1 SEHNR and CDR2 FQNEAQ come from the germline V gene (reference sequence). The CDR3 covers 13 residues. CDR3 loop: CASSLANGGGYTF. The CDR3 DNA follows: TGTGCCAGTAGCTTAGCGAACGGTGGTGGCTACACCTTC.

The chain carries TRBV30 and TRBJ2-5; possibly TRBD2 for D (5 bases). The CDR3 runs to 11 residues. Germline assignment: CDR1 GTSNPN and CDR2 SVGIG (reference sequence). V gave up 7 bases and J gave up 11 bases, with 17 bases separating them. CDR3 amino acids: CASATGWEQYF. In DNA, the CDR3 is TGTGCCTCAGCCACTGGGTGGGAGCAGTACTTC.

V gene TRBV27 combines with J gene TRBJ1-5; D might be TRBD1 (5 bases). Trimming pared 6 bases from V and 0 bases from J, leaving 12 bases between. From germline, CDR1 is MNHEY and CDR2 SMNVEV (reference sequence). This CDR3 region has 15 residues. CDR3 nucleotide sequence: TGTGCCAGCAGCCCACGGGGGAATAGCAATCAGCCCCAGCATTTT. It encodes CASSPRGNSNQPQHF.

This clone has only a few counts. The chain is built from TRBV16 and TRBJ1-1; D is uncertain. Germline values: CDR1 KGHSY, CDR2 FQNENV. CDR3 length equals 12 residues. V dropped 7 bases and J dropped 7 bases, with 13 bases sitting between them. This CDR3 reads CASTARRHEAFF. The DNA of the CDR3 is TGTGCCAGCACTGCGAGGCGCCATGAAGCTTTCTTT.

The V call is TRBV5-8, the J call TRBJ1-5; TRBD1 matches 9 bases. Germline CDR1 and CDR2: SGHTS and YDEGEE. The V segment lost 4 bases and the J segment 4 bases; nucleotides outside the gene matches: 6. This CDR3 contains 15 residues. As DNA, the CDR3 is TGTGCCAGCAGCCCCGGGACAGGGAAGAATCAGCCCCAGCATTTT. Its protein is CASSPGTGKNQPQHF. Full variable domain (remainder filled in from reference TRBV5-8 and TRBJ1-5): EAGVTQSPTHLIKTRGQQATLRCSPISGHTSVYWYQQALGLGLQFLLWYDEGEERNRGNFPPRFSGRQFPNYSSELNVNALELEDSALYLCASSPGTGKNQPQHFGDGTRLSIL.

The V and J genes are TRBV30 and TRBJ2-7; 11 bases match TRBD2. V shed 2 bases, J shed 9 bases, and the junction held 9 bases outside the gene matches. The CDR3 runs 14 residues. The germline V gene encodes CDR1 GTSNPN and CDR2 SVGIG (reference sequence). CDR3 region: CAWSLTSGRRRQYF. Written as DNA, the CDR3 is TGTGCCTGGAGTCTAACTAGCGGGAGACGCAGGCAGTACTTC.

This chain connects TRBV29-1 to TRBJ2-5, with D maybe TRBD1 (7 bases). Between the trimmed V and J ends, which lost 6 bases and 1 base, there was a span of 15 bases. Per germline, CDR1 SQVTM and CDR2 ANQGSEA. The CDR3 totals 14 residues. CDR3 nucleotide sequence: TGCAGCGTCAGGGGGGCCCGGGGCCAAGAGACCCAGTACTTC. Amino acids: CSVRGARGQETQYF.

The V call is TRBV10-3, the J call TRBJ2-1, with D perhaps matching TRBD1 (6 bases). The CDR3 consists of 14 residues. Per the germline V gene, CDR1 is ENHRY and CDR2 is SYGVKD. Trimming removed 4 bases at V and 9 bases at J, with 16 bases between. The CDR3 DNA sequence: TGTGCCATCAGTGGGACAGCCCCCCAGGGTGAGCAGTTCTTC. The encoded protein is CAISGTAPQGEQFF.

In the case of this clone: One junction end does not reproduce the germline sequence, and a read error may be involved. The chain couples TRBV2 to TRBJ1-2; D may be TRBD1 (6 bases). Germline values: CDR1 SNHLY, CDR2 FYNNEI. The CDR3 is made up of 15 amino acids. CDR3 coding DNA: TGTGCCAGCAGTGAGGCCTCCCCCCAGACAGGAGGCTGCACCTTC. Its translation: CASSEASPQTGGCTF.

This chain joins TRBV6-1 and TRBJ2-7; D may be TRBD2 (6 bases). Trimming left V 8 bases short and J 0 bases short, with 17 bases between. Germline V gene lookup returns CDR1 MNHNS and CDR2 SASEGT. This CDR3 spans 15 amino acids. The CDR3 spells CASWPGTVSSYEQYF. The CDR3 region has the DNA TGTGCCAGCTGGCCTGGGACTGTGAGCTCCTACGAGCAGTACTTC.

The CDR3 reads CAWRQKNTGELFF. CDR3 DNA: TGCGCCTGGAGACAGAAGAACACCGGGGAGCTGTTTTTT. The chain couples TRBV5-1 to TRBJ2-2, with TRBD1 as a possible D gene (5 bases). CDR3 size: 13 residues. Trimming removed 10 bases from V and 1 base from J, with 11 bases in between. Germline V gives CDR1 SGHRS, CDR2 YFSETQ. The full variable domain, with the rest looked up from reference TRBV5-1 and TRBJ2-2, is KAGVTQTPRYLIKTRGQQVTLSCSPISGHRSVSWYQQTPGQGLQFLFEYFSETQRNKGNFPGRFSGRQFSNSRSEMNVSTLELGDSALYLCAWRQKNTGELFFGEGSRLTVL.

The chain recombines TRBV9 with TRBJ1-2; 7 bases are shared with TRBD1. V lost 3 bases, J lost 0 bases, and 5 bases stayed unmatched. From germline, CDR1 is SGDLS and CDR2 YYNGEE. The length of the CDR3 is 15 residues. CDR3 nucleotide sequence: TGTGCCAGCAGCGCAGGGGGAAATACTAACTATGGCTACACCTTC. This translates into CASSAGGNTNYGYTF. Combining the CDR3 with reference TRBV9 and TRBJ1-2 gives the whole variable domain DSGVTQTPKHLITATGQRVTLRCSPRSGDLSVYWYQQSLDQGLQFLIQYYNGEERAKGNILERFSAQQFPDLHSELNLSSLELGDSALYFCASSAGGNTNYGYTFGSGTRLTVV.

V and J are TRBV19 and TRBJ1-3, with unresolved D. The CDR3 is 14 amino acids. The ends were cut back, 5 bases at V and 0 bases at J, with 8 bases in the middle. The germline V gene encodes CDR1 LNHDA and CDR2 SQIVND (reference sequence). The DNA of the CDR3 is TGTGCCAGTAGTGGACTCTTCTCTGGAAACACCATATATTTT. Translation: CASSGLFSGNTIYF.

V is TRBV4-1 and J is TRBJ2-7; D uncertain. In germline, CDR1 is MGHRA, CDR2 YSYEKL. V lost 6 bases to trimming and J lost 7 bases, with 22 bases between them. The CDR3 totals 15 residues. In nucleotides, the CDR3 is TGCGCCAGCAGGACCACTGACCGCCCTTCAGGAGAGCAGTACTTC. As protein: CASRTTDRPSGEQYF.

V is TRBV2 and J is TRBJ2-3; D unresolved. Germline V gives CDR1 SNHLY, CDR2 FYNNEI. This CDR3 spans 14 amino acids. The V end lost 1 base, the J end lost 2 bases, and 7 bases lay between the germline ends. CDR3 amino acids: CASSEGADTDTQYF. In DNA, the CDR3 is TGTGCCAGCAGTGAAGGCGCGGACACAGATACGCAGTATTTT.

This chain connects TRBV29-1 to TRBJ2-7; 7 bases map to TRBD2. Germline V gene sequence: CDR1 SQVTM, CDR2 ANQGSEA. The junction had 3 bases not matched to a gene; V was cut back by 1 base and J by 6 bases. The CDR3 length is 12 residues. CDR3 bases: TGCAGCGTTGAAGCGGCGGGAGTCGAGCAGTACTTC. Protein product: CSVEAAGVEQYF.